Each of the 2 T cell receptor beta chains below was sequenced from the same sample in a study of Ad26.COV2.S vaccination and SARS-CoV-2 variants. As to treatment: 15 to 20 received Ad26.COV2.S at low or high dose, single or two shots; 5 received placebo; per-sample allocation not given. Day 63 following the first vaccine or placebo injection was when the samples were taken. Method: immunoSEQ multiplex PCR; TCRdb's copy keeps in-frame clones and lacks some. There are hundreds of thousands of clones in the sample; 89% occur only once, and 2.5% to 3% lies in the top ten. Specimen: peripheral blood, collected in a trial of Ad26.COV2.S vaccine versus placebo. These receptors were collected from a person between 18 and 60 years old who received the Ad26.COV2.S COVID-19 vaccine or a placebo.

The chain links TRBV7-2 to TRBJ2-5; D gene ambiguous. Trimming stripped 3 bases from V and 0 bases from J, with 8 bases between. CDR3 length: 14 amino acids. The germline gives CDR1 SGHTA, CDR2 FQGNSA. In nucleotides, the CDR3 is TGTGCCAGCAGCTTTGGTTACCACCAAGAGACCCAGTACTTC. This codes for CASSFGYHQETQYF.

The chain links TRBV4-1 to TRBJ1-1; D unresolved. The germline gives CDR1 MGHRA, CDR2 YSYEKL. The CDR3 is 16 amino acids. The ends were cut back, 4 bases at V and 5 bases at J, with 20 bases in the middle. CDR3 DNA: TGCGCCAGCAGCCCGCTAGGAGTTGACCGGCTAACTGAAGCTTTCTTT. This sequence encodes CASSPLGVDRLTEAFF.